Listed here are 24 T cell receptor beta chains from one sample, sequenced in a study of cytomegalovirus exposure and HLA in healthy donors. The PCR had 60 Vbeta and 13 Jbeta primers. The data were produced by immunoSEQ multiplex PCR, yet TCRdb's version contains in-frame clones alone and is incomplete. Of tens of thousands of clones in the sample, around 75% are singletons; the top ten hold 51%. Sequenced material: PBMCs. These receptors were collected from a man aged 50-60 years in good health and CMV-seropositive.

This clone has more than one count but fewer than ten. The chain links TRBV28 to TRBJ1-2; 7 nucleotides line up with TRBD1. This CDR3 region has 13 residues. With V trimmed by 1 base and J by 10 bases, 6 bases remained unmatched. Germline CDR1 MDHEN, CDR2 SYDVKM. The CDR3 nucleotides are TGTGCCAGCAGTTTATCCGACAGGGTGACCTACACCTTC. This gives the protein CASSLSDRVTYTF.

This clone turned up a few times. V is TRBV30 and J is TRBJ2-7, with no clear D. There are 14 residues in the CDR3. V dropped 3 bases and J dropped 1 base, with 13 bases sitting between them. Germline V gene sequence: CDR1 GTSNPN, CDR2 SVGIG (reference sequence). Here the CDR3 reads CAWREARRSYEQYF. CDR3 bases: TGTGCCTGGAGGGAAGCTAGGCGTTCCTACGAGCAGTACTTC.

A word on this clone: Distinct nucleotide sequences in the sample also encode this CDR3. This chain links TRBV5-6 with TRBJ1-3; the D is unclear. Trimming took off 4 bases at V and 2 bases at J, with 13 bases between the two ends. The CDR3 length is 15 residues. In germline, CDR1 is SGHDT, CDR2 YYEEEE. The CDR3 DNA reads as TGTGCCAGCAGCCAGAAACCTGGGCCTGGAAACACCATATATTTT. It translates to CASSQKPGPGNTIYF.

This chain uses TRBV7-2 with TRBJ2-1, with D tentatively TRBD2 (5 bases). Germline V lookup: CDR1 SGHTA, CDR2 FQGNSA. V dropped 7 bases and J dropped 0 bases, with 16 bases sitting between them. The CDR3 spans 16 residues. The CDR3 protein is CASTPLAASSYNEQFF. Here the CDR3 DNA reads TGTGCCAGCACCCCTCTAGCAGCCAGCTCCTACAATGAGCAGTTCTTC.

The CDR3 DNA reads as TGTGCCAGCAGTTTCCCCAGGGGAGCAAATCAGCCCCAGCATTTT. Translated: CASSFPRGANQPQHF. The chain has TRBV27 and TRBJ1-5; D might be TRBD1 (6 bases). The CDR3 runs to 15 residues. CDR1 and CDR2 from the germline V gene are MNHEY and SMNVEV (reference sequence). The V end was cut by 3 bases, the J end by 4 bases, with 13 bases between.

V and J are TRBV28 and TRBJ1-2; D call uncertain. This CDR3 comprises 14 residues. V lost 3 bases and J 6 bases, leaving 14 bases between the germline ends. Germline assignment: CDR1 MDHEN and CDR2 SYDVKM. In nucleotides, the CDR3 is TGTGCCAGCAGTTTGGACCCGGGAAACAATGGCTACACCTTC. Translated: CASSLDPGNNGYTF.

This clone has only one observation. This rearrangement joins TRBV6-1 to TRBJ2-5; a weak D match, TRBD1 (6 bases). The CDR3 covers 14 residues. Trimming left V 4 bases short and J 4 bases short, with 13 bases between. Germline assignment: CDR1 MNHNS and CDR2 SASEGT. This CDR3 is CASSAATGLETQYF. The CDR3 nucleotides read TGTGCCAGCAGTGCCGCTACAGGGCTAGAGACCCAGTACTTC.

V is TRBV27 and J is TRBJ2-7, with D perhaps TRBD2 (6 bases). Per germline, CDR1 MNHEY and CDR2 SMNVEV (reference sequence). Between the trimmed V and J ends, which lost 4 bases and 0 bases, there was a span of 16 bases. This CDR3 spans 16 amino acids. The CDR3 region is CASSWVGEESSYEQYF. The CDR3 bases are TGTGCCAGCAGTTGGGTAGGGGAGGAGAGCTCCTACGAGCAGTACTTC.

The chain joins TRBV9 to TRBJ2-3; a weak D match, TRBD2 (6 bases). The germline V gene has CDR1 SGDLS and CDR2 YYNGEE. V dropped 3 bases and J dropped 4 bases, with 15 bases sitting between them. The CDR3 totals 15 residues. This chain's CDR3 is CASSERGNAPDTQYF. The DNA of the CDR3 is TGTGCCAGCAGCGAACGGGGGAATGCCCCAGATACGCAGTATTTT.

This clone occurred a few times. Germline and junction disagree at one end, which may indicate a read error. This chain links TRBV4-3 with TRBJ2-3; D call uncertain. The DNA end favors TRBJ2-1, so the J call may be wrong. There are 17 residues in the CDR3. Germline assignment: CDR1 LGHNA and CDR2 YSLEER. CDR3 residues: CASSQDIIVLIYNAQFF. The CDR3 DNA follows: TGCGCCAGCAGCCAAGATATCATAGTACTAATCTACAATGCGCAGTTCTTC.

This chain connects TRBV19 to TRBJ1-2; no clear D. Germline V CDR1 and CDR2: LNHDA, SQIVND (reference sequence). Trimming removed 3 bases from V and 5 bases from J, with 7 bases in between. The CDR3 is made up of 12 amino acids. In DNA, the CDR3 is TGTGCCAGTAGTATCGAACAGTATGGCTACACCTTC. Amino acid sequence: CASSIEQYGYTF.

The chain is built from TRBV5-1 and TRBJ2-3, with 10 nucleotides matching TRBD2. This CDR3 has 16 amino acids. CDR1 is SGHRS and CDR2 is YFSETQ in the germline V gene. V lost 4 bases to trimming and J lost 6 bases; unmatched junction nucleotides: 11. The CDR3 DNA follows: TGCGCCAGCAGCCGCCCCTTGGGGACTAGCGAGGATACGCAGTATTTT. This translates into CASSRPLGTSEDTQYF.

This chain uses TRBV7-2 with TRBJ1-3; 8 bases fit TRBD1. The trim removed 1 base at V and 0 bases at J, leaving 5 bases unmatched. Per the germline V gene, CDR1 is SGHTA and CDR2 is FQGNSA. The CDR3 sequence is 17 residues long. The CDR3: CASSLGFDRGSGNTIYF. CDR3 DNA sequence: TGTGCCAGCAGCTTAGGGTTTGACAGGGGCTCTGGAAACACCATATATTTT.

This chain connects TRBV19 to TRBJ1-2; no clear D gene. Trimming pared 6 bases from V and 1 base from J, leaving 18 bases between. The CDR3 is 16 amino acids. Germline CDR1 LNHDA, CDR2 SQIVND (reference sequence). CDR3 sequence: CASSPTWSSFNYGYTF. The CDR3 nucleotides read TGTGCCAGTAGCCCCACGTGGAGCAGCTTTAACTATGGCTACACCTTC.

The chain carries TRBV28 and TRBJ1-1; 7 bases agree with TRBD1. This CDR3 comprises 14 residues. CDR1 MDHEN and CDR2 SYDVKM come from the germline V gene. V was clipped by 3 bases and J by 1 base; unmatched bases: 2. The CDR3 bases are TGTGCCAGCAGTTTGGGGACAGAGAACACTGAAGCTTTCTTT. Its translation is CASSLGTENTEAFF.

V gene TRBV6-1 combines with J gene TRBJ2-7, with TRBD1 identical over 11 bases. V gave up 6 bases and J gave up 1 base; unmatched junction bases: 5. This CDR3 contains 15 residues. Germline CDR1 and CDR2: MNHNS and SASEGT. The CDR3 reads CASSEGQGGSYEQYF. The CDR3 DNA follows: TGTGCCAGCAGCGAGGGACAGGGGGGTTCCTACGAGCAGTACTTC.

This clone was picked up a small number of times. J is TRBJ1-4 and V is TRBV19; maybe TRBD1 (5 bases). V was clipped by 5 bases and J by 4 bases, with 8 bases between them. Looked up from germline, CDR1 is LNHDA and CDR2 is SQIVND (reference sequence). This CDR3 is 13 amino acids long. Here the CDR3 reads CASSGQGNEKLFF. The CDR3 DNA reads TGTGCCAGTAGTGGGCAGGGTAATGAAAAACTGTTTTTT.

The gene calls are TRBV11-3 and TRBJ1-1; tentatively, D is TRBD1 (6 bases). Looked up from germline, CDR1 is SGHNT and CDR2 is YENEEA. Between the trimmed V and J ends, which lost 5 bases and 1 base, there was a span of 8 bases. The length of the CDR3 is 13 residues. The CDR3: CASSPGQNTEAFF. The CDR3 DNA sequence: TGTGCCAGCAGCCCGGGACAGAACACTGAAGCTTTCTTT. The whole variable domain, remainder taken from reference TRBV11-3 and TRBJ1-1, is EAGVVQSPRYKIIEKKQPVAFWCNPISGHNTLYWYLQNLGQGPELLIRYENEEAVDDSQLPKDRFSAERLKGVDSTLKIQPAELGDSAVYLCASSPGQNTEAFFGQGTRLTVV.

The chain joins TRBV7-2 to TRBJ1-4; D is ambiguous. CDR1 is SGHTA and CDR2 is FQGNSA in the germline V gene. The CDR3 runs 14 residues. Trimming removed 0 bases from V and 4 bases from J, with 6 bases in between. The CDR3 loop reads CASSLAPVNEKLFF. For the CDR3, the DNA is TGTGCCAGCAGCTTAGCGCCGGTTAATGAAAAACTGTTTTTT.

CDR3 bases: TGTGCCAGCAGCTTCCGGACAGGGCTCGTCTCTGGGGCCAACGTCCTGACTTTC. The encoded protein is CASSFRTGLVSGANVLTF. The V gene is TRBV7-9, the J gene TRBJ2-6, with TRBD1 matching 8 bases. With V trimmed by 3 bases and J by 0 bases, 7 bases remained unmatched. This CDR3 region has 18 residues. Germline assignment: CDR1 SEHNR and CDR2 FQNEAQ (reference sequence).

This clone was counted only a few times. The chain joins TRBV4-1 to TRBJ2-7; weak D call: TRBD2 (6 bases). The CDR3 extends over 15 amino acids. The V gene's germline CDR1 is MGHRA and CDR2 YSYEKL. Trimming took off 0 bases at V and 3 bases at J, with 12 bases between the two ends. The CDR3 DNA reads as TGCGCCAGCAGCCAAGAGACGGCGGGGTTCTACGAGCAGTACTTC. It translates to CASSQETAGFYEQYF.

The V gene is TRBV27, the J gene TRBJ2-5; 7 bases agree with TRBD1. Unmatched junction bases numbered 9, after V lost 3 bases and J lost 5 bases. In germline, CDR1 is MNHEY, CDR2 SMNVEV (reference sequence). The CDR3 contains 15 residues. The CDR3 is CASSLGTGDGETQYF. CDR3 sequence (DNA): TGTGCCAGCAGTTTGGGTACAGGGGATGGGGAGACCCAGTACTTC.

V and J are TRBV23-1 and TRBJ1-2, with 10 bases fitting TRBD1. TRBV23-1 is sorted into the ORF group, with uncertain function. The CDR3 extends over 13 amino acids. Trimming cost V 10 bases and J 8 bases; bases outside gene matches: 10. The CDR3 DNA is TGCGCCAACCCGACAGGGGGCGTCGGAGGCTACACCTTC. This encodes CANPTGGVGGYTF.

The CDR3 reads CASSILAGGHYEQYF. CDR3 nucleotide sequence: TGTGCCAGTAGTATACTAGCGGGAGGCCATTACGAGCAGTACTTC. This chain uses TRBV19 with TRBJ2-7, with 11 bases that match TRBD2. CDR3 length equals 15 residues. V shed 2 bases and J 4 bases; nucleotides not matched to a gene: 4. The germline gives CDR1 LNHDA, CDR2 SQIVND (reference sequence).